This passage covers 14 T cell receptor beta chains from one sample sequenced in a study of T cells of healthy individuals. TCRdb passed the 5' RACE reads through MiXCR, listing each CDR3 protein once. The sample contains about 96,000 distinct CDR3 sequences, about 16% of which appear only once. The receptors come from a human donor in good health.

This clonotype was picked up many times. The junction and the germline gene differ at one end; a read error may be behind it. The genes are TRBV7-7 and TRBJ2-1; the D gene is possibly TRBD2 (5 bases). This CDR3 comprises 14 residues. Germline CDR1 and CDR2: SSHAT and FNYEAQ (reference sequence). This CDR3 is CASSLAFGDNEQFF. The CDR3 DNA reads TGTGCTAGCAGCTTAGCTTTCGGGGACAATGAGCAGTTCTTC.

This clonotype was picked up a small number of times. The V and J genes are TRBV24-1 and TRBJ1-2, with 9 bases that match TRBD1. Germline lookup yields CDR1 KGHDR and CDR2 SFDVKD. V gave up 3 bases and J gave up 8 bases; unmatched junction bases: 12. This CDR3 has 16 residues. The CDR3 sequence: CATSDAGTGRQGGYTF. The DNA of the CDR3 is TGTGCCACCAGTGATGCCGGGACAGGGAGACAAGGCGGCTACACCTTC.

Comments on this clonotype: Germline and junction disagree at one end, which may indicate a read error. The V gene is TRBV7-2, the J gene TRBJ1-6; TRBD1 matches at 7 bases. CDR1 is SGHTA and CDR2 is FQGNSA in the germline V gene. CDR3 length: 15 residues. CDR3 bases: TGTGCCAGCAGCCAAAGGACAGGCGGACTTTCAGCCCTCCACTTT. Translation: CASSQRTGGLSALHF.

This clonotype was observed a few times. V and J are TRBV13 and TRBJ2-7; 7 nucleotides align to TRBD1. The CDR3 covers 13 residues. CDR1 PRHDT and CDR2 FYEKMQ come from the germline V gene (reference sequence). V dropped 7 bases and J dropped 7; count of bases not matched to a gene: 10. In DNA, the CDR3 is TGTGCCAGCACTTGGACAGGTCGGGATGAGCAGTACTTC. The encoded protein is CASTWTGRDEQYF. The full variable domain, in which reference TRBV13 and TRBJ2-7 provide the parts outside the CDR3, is AAGVIQSPRHLIKEKRETATLKCYPIPRHDTVYWYQQGPGQDPQFLISFYEKMQSDKGSIPDRFSAQQFSDYHSELNMSSLELGDSALYFCASTWTGRDEQYFGPGTRLTVT.

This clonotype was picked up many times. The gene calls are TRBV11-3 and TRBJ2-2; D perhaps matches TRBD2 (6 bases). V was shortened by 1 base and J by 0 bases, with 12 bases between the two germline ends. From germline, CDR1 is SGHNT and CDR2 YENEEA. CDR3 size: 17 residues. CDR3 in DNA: TGTGCCAGCAGCTTAGGGATCGGCGGGGCGAACACCGGGGAGCTGTTTTTT. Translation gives CASSLGIGGANTGELFF. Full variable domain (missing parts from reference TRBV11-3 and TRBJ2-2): EAGVVQSPRYKIIEKKQPVAFWCNPISGHNTLYWYLQNLGQGPELLIRYENEEAVDDSQLPKDRFSAERLKGVDSTLKIQPAELGDSAVYLCASSLGIGGANTGELFFGEGSRLTVL.

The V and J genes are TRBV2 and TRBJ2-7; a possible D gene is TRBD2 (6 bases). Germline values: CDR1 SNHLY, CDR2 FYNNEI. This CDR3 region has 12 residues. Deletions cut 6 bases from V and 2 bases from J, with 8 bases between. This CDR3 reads CASREGTYEQYF. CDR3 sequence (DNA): TGTGCCAGCAGGGAGGGTACCTACGAGCAGTACTTC.

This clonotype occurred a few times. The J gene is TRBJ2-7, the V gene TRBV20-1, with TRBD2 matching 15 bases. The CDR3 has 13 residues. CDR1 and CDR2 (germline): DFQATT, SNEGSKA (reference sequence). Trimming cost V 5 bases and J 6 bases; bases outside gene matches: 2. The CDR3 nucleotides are TGCAGTGCTGGGACTAGCGGGAGGTTCGAGCAGTACTTC. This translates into CSAGTSGRFEQYF.

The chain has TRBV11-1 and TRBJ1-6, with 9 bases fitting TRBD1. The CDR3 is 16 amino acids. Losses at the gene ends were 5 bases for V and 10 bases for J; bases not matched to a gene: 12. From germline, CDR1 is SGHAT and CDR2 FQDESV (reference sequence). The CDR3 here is CASSRITGGVNSPLHF. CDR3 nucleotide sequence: TGTGCCAGCAGCCGTATAACAGGGGGCGTAAACTCACCCCTCCACTTT.

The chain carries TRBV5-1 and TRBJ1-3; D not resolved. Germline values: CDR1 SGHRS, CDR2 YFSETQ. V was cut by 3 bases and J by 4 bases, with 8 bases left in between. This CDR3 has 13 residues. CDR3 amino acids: CASSSVRGNTIYF. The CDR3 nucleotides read TGCGCCAGCAGCTCAGTGAGGGGAAACACCATATATTTT.

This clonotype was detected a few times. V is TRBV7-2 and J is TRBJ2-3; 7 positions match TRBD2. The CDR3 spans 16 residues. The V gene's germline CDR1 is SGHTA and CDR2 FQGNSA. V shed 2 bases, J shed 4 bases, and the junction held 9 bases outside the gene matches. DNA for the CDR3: TGTGCCAGCAGCTTATGGGGGGGAGTTAGCGCAGATACGCAGTATTTT. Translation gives CASSLWGGVSADTQYF.

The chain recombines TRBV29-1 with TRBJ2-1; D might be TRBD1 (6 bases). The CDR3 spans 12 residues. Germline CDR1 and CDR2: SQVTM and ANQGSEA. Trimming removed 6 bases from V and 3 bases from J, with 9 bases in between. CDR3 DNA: TGCAGCGTCGAGGGGGACTACAATGAGCAGTTCTTC. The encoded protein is CSVEGDYNEQFF.

CDR3 protein: CASSLAGQRNSPLHF. The DNA of the CDR3 is TGTGCCAGCAGTTTGGCGGGACAGCGGAATTCACCCCTCCACTTT. This chain links TRBV28 with TRBJ1-6; 7 bases are shared with TRBD1. Trimming took 3 bases from V and 7 from J; bases not matched to a gene: 6. The V gene's germline CDR1 is MDHEN and CDR2 SYDVKM. The CDR3 has 15 residues.

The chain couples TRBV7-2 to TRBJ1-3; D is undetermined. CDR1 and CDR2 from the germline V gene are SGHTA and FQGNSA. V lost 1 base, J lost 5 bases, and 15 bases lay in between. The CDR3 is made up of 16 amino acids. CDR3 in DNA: TGTGCCAGCAGCTTAGGGAACCAGAGAAAACGAAACACCATATATTTT. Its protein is CASSLGNQRKRNTIYF.

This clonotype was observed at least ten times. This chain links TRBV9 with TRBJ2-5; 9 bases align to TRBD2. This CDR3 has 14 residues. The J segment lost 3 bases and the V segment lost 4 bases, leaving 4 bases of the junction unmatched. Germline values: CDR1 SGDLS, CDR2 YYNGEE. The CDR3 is CASSPLAGKETQYF. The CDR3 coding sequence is TGTGCCAGCAGCCCCCTAGCGGGGAAAGAGACCCAGTACTTC. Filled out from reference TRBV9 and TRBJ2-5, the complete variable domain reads DSGVTQTPKHLITATGQRVTLRCSPRSGDLSVYWYQQSLDQGLQFLIQYYNGEERAKGNILERFSAQQFPDLHSELNLSSLELGDSALYFCASSPLAGKETQYFGPGTRLLVL.